This is a list of T cell receptor beta chains from one sample in a study of early stage breast cancer tumors. Clones were sequenced by immunoSEQ multiplex PCR, and TCRdb holds only the in-frame ones, with some missing. The table lists around 40,000 clones, around 70% of them singletons. What was sequenced was blood. The receptors derive from a person aged 55-75 years with breast cancer. The CDR3 runs from the conserved cysteine through the conserved F or W. The order of the fields is clone size, D gene, V gene, J gene, CDR3 protein, CDR3 DNA. D genes are given only for firm matches. The size of a clone is reported for some rows only, either as once, few or many, or as a class for expanded clones.

clone size: NA; D gene: NA; V gene: TRBV19; J gene: TRBJ2-5; CDR3 protein: CASSIGRYQETQYF; CDR3 DNA: TGTGCCAGTAGTATAGGGCGGTACCAAGAGACCCAGTACTTC
clone size: NA; D gene: NA; V gene: TRBV6-5; J gene: TRBJ2-2; CDR3 protein: CASRPPRGSAGELFF; CDR3 DNA: TGTGCCAGCAGACCCCCAAGAGGGTCCGCCGGGGAGCTGTTTTTT
clone size: NA; D gene: NA; V gene: TRBV5-1; J gene: TRBJ1-1; CDR3 protein: CASSRDANTEAFF; CDR3 DNA: TGCGCCAGCAGCAGGGACGCCAACACTGAAGCTTTCTTT
clone size: few; D gene: NA; V gene: TRBV6-6; J gene: TRBJ2-7; CDR3 protein: CASSPLAQSSYEQYF; CDR3 DNA: TGTGCCAGCAGCCCCCTAGCGCAAAGCTCCTACGAGCAGTACTTC
clone size: NA; D gene: NA; V gene: TRBV7-9; J gene: TRBJ1-1; CDR3 protein: CASSLEAGRNTEAFF; CDR3 DNA: TGTGCCAGCAGCTTAGAGGCAGGGCGGAACACTGAAGCTTTCTTT
clone size: NA; D gene: TRBD1; V gene: TRBV5-1; J gene: TRBJ2-5; CDR3 protein: CASSFQGDQETQYF; CDR3 DNA: TGCGCCAGCAGCTTTCAGGGGGACCAAGAGACCCAGTACTTC
clone size: NA; D gene: NA; V gene: TRBV2; J gene: TRBJ2-5; CDR3 protein: CASRARSAQETQYF; CDR3 DNA: TGTGCCAGCAGGGCGAGGAGCGCTCAAGAGACCCAGTACTTC
clone size: once; D gene: TRBD1; V gene: TRBV6-1; J gene: TRBJ1-2; CDR3 protein: CASSDTGQGVGGYTF; CDR3 DNA: TGTGCCAGCAGTGACACCGGACAGGGTGTTGGTGGCTACACCTTC
clone size: NA; D gene: TRBD1; V gene: TRBV5-8; J gene: TRBJ2-1; CDR3 protein: CASSLQGARYNEQFF; CDR3 DNA: TGTGCCAGCAGCTTGCAGGGGGCTCGCTACAATGAGCAGTTCTTC
clone size: few; D gene: NA; V gene: TRBV23-1; J gene: TRBJ1-3; CDR3 protein: CASSRDNTIYF; CDR3 DNA: TGCGCCAGCAGTCGCGACAACACCATATATTTT
clone size: NA; D gene: NA; V gene: TRBV28; J gene: TRBJ1-2; CDR3 protein: CASSSAGGLAGYTF; CDR3 DNA: TGTGCCAGCAGTTCCGCCGGGGGGCTGGCGGGCTACACCTTC
clone size: few; D gene: TRBD1; V gene: TRBV7-9; J gene: TRBJ1-1; CDR3 protein: CASSLASTGAEAFF; CDR3 DNA: TGTGCCAGCAGCTTAGCCTCGACAGGGGCTGAAGCTTTCTTT
clone size: few; D gene: NA; V gene: TRBV2; J gene: TRBJ1-2; CDR3 protein: CASTRASYGYTF; CDR3 DNA: TGTGCCAGCACACGGGCTAGCTATGGCTACACCTTC
clone size: NA; D gene: NA; V gene: TRBV10-3; J gene: TRBJ2-3; CDR3 protein: CAISKTSTDTQYF; CDR3 DNA: TGTGCCATCAGTAAGACTAGCACAGATACGCAGTATTTT
clone size: NA; D gene: NA; V gene: TRBV13; J gene: TRBJ1-1; CDR3 protein: CASSLGLGLNTEAFF; CDR3 DNA: TGTGCCAGCAGCTTAGGCCTCGGCCTGAACACTGAAGCTTTCTTT
clone size: NA; D gene: NA; V gene: TRBV18; J gene: TRBJ1-2; CDR3 protein: CASSPTVGEDGYTF; CDR3 DNA: TGTGCCAGCTCACCGACAGTGGGGGAAGACGGCTACACCTTC
clone size: NA; D gene: TRBD1; V gene: TRBV10-3; J gene: TRBJ2-7; CDR3 protein: CAIRRQGESSYEQYF; CDR3 DNA: TGTGCCATCAGACGACAGGGTGAATCCTCCTACGAGCAGTACTTC
clone size: once; D gene: TRBD2; V gene: TRBV29-1; J gene: TRBJ2-1; CDR3 protein: CSVLAGGHNEQFF; CDR3 DNA: TGCAGCGTGCTAGCGGGAGGCCACAATGAGCAGTTCTTC
clone size: NA; D gene: TRBD2; V gene: TRBV6-1; J gene: TRBJ2-7; CDR3 protein: CASRAGNSGYEQYF; CDR3 DNA: TGTGCCAGCAGAGCGGGAAATTCGGGCTACGAGCAGTACTTC
clone size: NA; D gene: NA; V gene: TRBV6-5; J gene: TRBJ1-3; CDR3 protein: CASSYSGRTGNTIYF; CDR3 DNA: TGTGCCAGCAGTTACTCAGGCCGAACTGGAAACACCATATATTTT
clone size: NA; D gene: NA; V gene: TRBV4-1; J gene: TRBJ2-7; CDR3 protein: CASSPKWSSGEQYF; CDR3 DNA: TGCGCCAGCAGCCCGAAGTGGAGTTCGGGCGAGCAGTACTTC
clone size: NA; D gene: NA; V gene: TRBV6-4; J gene: TRBJ2-1; CDR3 protein: CASSDESGSYNEQFF; CDR3 DNA: TGTGCCAGCAGTGACGAATCGGGCTCCTACAATGAGCAGTTCTTC
clone size: NA; D gene: TRBD2; V gene: TRBV7-9; J gene: TRBJ2-2; CDR3 protein: CASSLVAGANTGELFF; CDR3 DNA: TGTGCCAGCAGCTTAGTAGCGGGGGCGAACACCGGGGAGCTGTTTTTT
clone size: NA; D gene: NA; V gene: TRBV27; J gene: TRBJ1-4; CDR3 protein: CASSPRRATNEKLFF; CDR3 DNA: TGTGCCAGCAGTCCCAGGAGGGCAACTAATGAAAAACTGTTTTTT
clone size: NA; D gene: NA; V gene: TRBV19; J gene: TRBJ1-1; CDR3 protein: CASSTLGAGVYTEAFF; CDR3 DNA: TGTGCCAGTAGCACCCTCGGTGCGGGGGTTTACACTGAAGCTTTCTTT
clone size: NA; D gene: TRBD2; V gene: TRBV13; J gene: TRBJ2-3; CDR3 protein: CASSLEVRTSGTDTQYF; CDR3 DNA: TGTGCCAGCAGCTTAGAAGTCCGGACTAGCGGCACAGATACGCAGTATTTT
clone size: few; D gene: TRBD2; V gene: TRBV7-9; J gene: TRBJ2-1; CDR3 protein: CASSWLAGGGNEQFF; CDR3 DNA: TGTGCCAGCAGCTGGCTAGCGGGAGGTGGTAATGAGCAGTTCTTC
clone size: NA; D gene: TRBD1; V gene: TRBV5-5; J gene: TRBJ2-1; CDR3 protein: CASSSQGPSYNEQFF; CDR3 DNA: TGTGCCAGCAGCTCACAGGGGCCCTCCTACAATGAGCAGTTCTTC
clone size: few; D gene: TRBD1; V gene: TRBV7-2; J gene: TRBJ1-3; CDR3 protein: CASSPGRGTAGNTIYF; CDR3 DNA: TGTGCCAGCAGCCCAGGCCGGGGGACAGCCGGAAACACCATATATTTT
clone size: NA; D gene: NA; V gene: TRBV18; J gene: TRBJ1-5; CDR3 protein: CASSLSGPRNGQPQHF; CDR3 DNA: TGTGCCAGCTCACTTTCGGGACCCCGGAACGGACAGCCCCAGCATTTT
clone size: NA; D gene: NA; V gene: TRBV11-1; J gene: TRBJ2-3; CDR3 protein: CASSPPGRAGTQYF; CDR3 DNA: TGTGCCAGCAGCCCGCCCGGTAGGGCAGGTACGCAGTATTTT
clone size: NA; D gene: NA; V gene: TRBV27; J gene: TRBJ2-1; CDR3 protein: CASRLGGGPYNEQFF; CDR3 DNA: TGTGCCAGCAGGTTAGGTGGGGGACCCTACAATGAGCAGTTCTTC
clone size: NA; D gene: TRBD1; V gene: TRBV28; J gene: TRBJ1-4; CDR3 protein: CASSFQTGGNEKLFF; CDR3 DNA: TGTGCCAGCAGTTTCCAGACAGGGGGAAATGAAAAACTGTTTTTT
clone size: NA; D gene: TRBD2; V gene: TRBV19; J gene: TRBJ2-4; CDR3 protein: CASSPGLAGGPLQYF; CDR3 DNA: TGTGCCAGTAGTCCGGGACTAGCGGGGGGACCACTTCAGTACTTC
clone size: NA; D gene: TRBD1; V gene: TRBV6-1; J gene: TRBJ2-7; CDR3 protein: CASSTRQGRNEQYF; CDR3 DNA: TGTGCCAGCAGTACGCGACAGGGAAGAAACGAGCAGTACTTC
clone size: NA; D gene: NA; V gene: TRBV29-1; J gene: TRBJ2-7; CDR3 protein: CSVLTGTSYEQYF; CDR3 DNA: TGCAGCGTCCTCACCGGGACCTCCTACGAGCAGTACTTC
clone size: NA; D gene: NA; V gene: TRBV7-9; J gene: TRBJ1-1; CDR3 protein: CASRTLTTEAFF; CDR3 DNA: TGTGCCAGCAGAACTTTAACCACTGAAGCTTTCTTT
clone size: NA; D gene: TRBD1; V gene: TRBV19; J gene: TRBJ2-2; CDR3 protein: CASSTGADTGELFF; CDR3 DNA: TGTGCCAGTAGCACAGGGGCGGACACCGGGGAGCTGTTTTTT
clone size: once; D gene: TRBD2; V gene: TRBV5-4; J gene: TRBJ2-5; CDR3 protein: CASSFGGASGREETQYF; CDR3 DNA: TGTGCCAGCAGCTTCGGGGGGGCTAGCGGGAGGGAAGAGACCCAGTACTTC
clone size: NA; D gene: TRBD2; V gene: TRBV7-9; J gene: TRBJ2-7; CDR3 protein: CASSVQAGVGPYEQYF; CDR3 DNA: TGTGCCAGCAGCGTTCAAGCGGGAGTGGGGCCCTACGAGCAGTACTTC
clone size: NA; D gene: NA; V gene: TRBV5-1; J gene: TRBJ1-4; CDR3 protein: CASSFTGPTTNEKLFF; CDR3 DNA: TGCGCCAGCAGCTTCACAGGCCCCACGACTAATGAAAAACTGTTTTTT
clone size: NA; D gene: NA; V gene: TRBV6-6; J gene: TRBJ2-7; CDR3 protein: CASSFGVYEQYF; CDR3 DNA: TGTGCCAGCAGTTTTGGGGTTTACGAGCAGTACTTC